A single sample gave rise to the 19 T cell receptor beta chains below, sequenced in a study of beta chain features in type 1 diabetes. No antigen has been assigned to these receptors. Whole-study findings and limits: Patients with Type 1 diabetes showed moderately but significantly shorter TCRB CDR3s in all four CD4+ subsets.

All of the isolated RNA was reverse transcribed, so expressed TCRB transcripts were sequenced. This table comes from immunoSEQ multiplex PCR, and its TCRdb copy is limited to in-frame clones, with some not included. The sample holds under 850,000 clones, about an eighth seen once. Input material: naive CD4+ T cells from blood. The receptors originated from a man aged 18 to 30 with type 1 diabetes.

This clone has a handful of counts. This chain uses TRBV30 with TRBJ2-6; TRBD2 aligns across 7 bases. Germline values: CDR1 GTSNPN, CDR2 SVGIG (reference sequence). The CDR3 contains 16 residues. The V and J ends lost 3 bases and 1 base, in that order; junction bases with no gene match: 6. The CDR3 DNA follows: TGTGCCTGGAGGGCCGGGAGGTGGTCTGGGGCCAACGTCCTGACTTTC. Translated: CAWRAGRWSGANVLTF.

The rearrangement links TRBV25-1 to TRBJ2-3; 11 nucleotides align to TRBD2. The ends lost 5 bases at V and 7 bases at J; junction bases unmatched: 11. Germline CDR1 is MGHDK and CDR2 is SYGVNS. The CDR3 runs 16 residues. The CDR3 DNA reads as TGTGCCAGCAGTACCCTTTGGTCTAGCGGGGGGAATACGCAGTATTTT. Its protein product is CASSTLWSSGGNTQYF.

The V and J genes are TRBV29-1 and TRBJ2-7; D may be TRBD1 (5 bases). V lost 4 bases and J lost 8, with 18 bases in between. There are 13 residues in the CDR3. The germline gives CDR1 SQVTM, CDR2 ANQGSEA. The CDR3: CSVGTGLEKKQYF. The CDR3 DNA reads as TGCAGCGTTGGAACAGGCCTTGAGAAGAAGCAGTACTTC.

This chain joins TRBV27 and TRBJ2-7; 11 positions match TRBD1. Germline V gene sequence: CDR1 MNHEY, CDR2 SMNVEV (reference sequence). The trim removed 5 bases at V and 6 bases at J, leaving 6 bases unmatched. The CDR3 has 14 residues. This chain's CDR3 is CASSHTGTGGEQYF. In DNA, the CDR3 is TGTGCCAGCAGTCATACCGGGACAGGGGGCGAGCAGTACTTC.

The gene calls are TRBV29-1 and TRBJ1-1, with D unresolved. This CDR3 contains 13 residues. Deletions cut 4 bases from V and 1 base from J, with 10 bases between. Germline loops: CDR1 SQVTM, CDR2 ANQGSEA. The DNA of the CDR3 is TGCAGCGTTGTAAGGAGGCAGAACACTGAAGCTTTCTTT. Amino acids: CSVVRRQNTEAFF.

The genes are TRBV7-6 and TRBJ2-1, with 13 bases that match TRBD2. Trimming took 4 bases from V and 9 from J; bases not matched to a gene: 6. The germline V gene has CDR1 SGHVS and CDR2 FNYEAQ. The CDR3 sequence is 15 residues long. The CDR3, as DNA: TGTGCCAGCAGCTCTACTAGCGGGGGGGCAGTTGAGCAGTTCTTC. Amino acids: CASSSTSGGAVEQFF.

This clone was counted between two and nine times. The chain joins TRBV5-1 to TRBJ2-2; D is ambiguous. CDR1 is SGHRS and CDR2 is YFSETQ in the germline V gene. Trimming stripped 1 base from V and 2 bases from J, with 6 bases between. CDR3 length: 14 residues. The CDR3 loop reads CASSLTDNTGELFF. In DNA, the CDR3 is TGCGCCAGCAGCTTGACAGATAACACCGGGGAGCTGTTTTTT. Full variable domain (remainder filled in from reference TRBV5-1 and TRBJ2-2): KAGVTQTPRYLIKTRGQQVTLSCSPISGHRSVSWYQQTPGQGLQFLFEYFSETQRNKGNFPGRFSGRQFSNSRSEMNVSTLELGDSALYLCASSLTDNTGELFFGEGSRLTVL.

This chain joins TRBV5-4 and TRBJ2-5, with D perhaps matching TRBD1 (6 bases). This CDR3 has 15 amino acids. Germline lookup yields CDR1 SGHNT and CDR2 YYREEE (reference sequence). Deletions cut 4 bases from V and 2 bases from J, with 15 bases between. In DNA, the CDR3 is TGTGCCAGCAGCGGGGGCCGGCTAGAGCAAGAGACCCAGTACTTC. This translates into CASSGGRLEQETQYF. The variable domain in full, with the rest retrieved from reference TRBV5-4 and TRBJ2-5, is ETGVTQSPTHLIKTRGQQVTLRCSSQSGHNTVSWYQQALGQGPQFIFQYYREEENGRGNFPPRFSGLQFPNYSSELNVNALELDDSALYLCASSGGRLEQETQYFGPGTRLLVL.

V gene TRBV30 combines with J gene TRBJ1-3; 7 positions match TRBD1. The CDR3 loop spans 15 amino acids. Germline V lookup: CDR1 GTSNPN, CDR2 SVGIG (reference sequence). The J segment lost 0 bases and the V segment lost 3 bases, leaving 5 bases of the junction unmatched. The CDR3 DNA reads as TGTGCCTGGAGGGGACAGCCAAACTCTGGAAACACCATATATTTT. Translating gives CAWRGQPNSGNTIYF.

This clone was seen only a few times. Distinct nucleotide sequences in the sample also encode this CDR3. J is TRBJ2-2 and V is TRBV9; maybe TRBD1 (5 bases). There are 15 residues in the CDR3. In germline, CDR1 is SGDLS, CDR2 YYNGEE. V was trimmed by 2 bases and J by 0 bases, leaving 8 bases between them. CDR3 loop: CASSVQGANTGELFF. CDR3 nucleotides: TGTGCCAGCAGCGTGCAGGGCGCGAACACCGGGGAGCTGTTTTTT.

The V and J genes are TRBV28 and TRBJ2-2; D perhaps matches TRBD2 (5 bases). V was pared by 2 bases and J by 2 bases, with 12 bases between. The CDR3 contains 16 residues. CDR1 and CDR2 (germline): MDHEN, SYDVKM. CDR3 region: CASSLRGSPNTGELFF. The CDR3 bases are TGTGCCAGCAGTTTACGGGGTAGTCCCAACACCGGGGAGCTGTTTTTT.

Only a few counts were recorded for this clone. J is TRBJ1-2 and V is TRBV7-2; 12 bases match TRBD1. Germline trimming cut 5 bases from V and 7 bases from J; bases unmatched to any gene: 5. Germline values: CDR1 SGHTA, CDR2 FQGNSA. This CDR3 spans 14 amino acids. DNA of the CDR3: TGTGCCAGCAGCGCGGGACAGGGGGCTTTTGGCTACACCTTC. Amino acid sequence: CASSAGQGAFGYTF.

In its sample, this clone was seen a few times. This chain joins TRBV5-6 and TRBJ2-7; no clear D. With 1 base removed from V and 3 bases from J, the gap between germline ends came to 2 bases. Per the germline V gene, CDR1 is SGHDT and CDR2 is YYEEEE. CDR3 length: 11 residues. DNA for the CDR3: TGTGCCAGCAGCTTGTTCTACGAGCAGTACTTC. Translated: CASSLFYEQYF.

This chain links TRBV4-1 with TRBJ1-5; D possibly corresponds to TRBD1 (6 bases). Between the trimmed V and J ends, which lost 1 base and 5 bases, there was a span of 12 bases. Germline CDR1 and CDR2: MGHRA and YSYEKL. This CDR3 is built from 15 residues. Here the CDR3 DNA reads TGCGCCAGCAGCCAAGCTCAACAGGGCGATCAGCCCCAGCATTTT. This sequence encodes CASSQAQQGDQPQHF.

This clone showed up just a few times. This CDR3 is CATQRVNYGYTF. The CDR3 nucleotides read TGTGCCACCCAACGAGTGAACTATGGCTACACCTTC. This chain links TRBV7-2 with TRBJ1-2, with D uncertain. Per the germline V gene, CDR1 is SGHTA and CDR2 is FQGNSA. V shed 10 bases and J shed 2 bases, with 11 bases lying between them. The CDR3 runs to 12 residues. The full variable domain, completed using reference TRBV7-2 and TRBJ1-2, is GAGVSQSPSNKVTEKGKDVELRCDPISGHTALYWYRQSLGQGLEFLIYFQGNSAPDKSGLPSDRFSAERTGGSVSTLTIQRTQQEDSAVYLCATQRVNYGYTFGSGTRLTVV.

The rearrangement links TRBV10-3 to TRBJ2-2; TRBD1 matches at 10 bases. Unmatched junction bases numbered 11, after V lost 7 bases and J lost 6 bases. Germline values: CDR1 ENHRY, CDR2 SYGVKD. The CDR3 has 16 amino acids. The CDR3 reads CAINRQGAGNSGELFF. CDR3 DNA sequence: TGTGCCATCAACCGACAGGGGGCAGGGAATTCCGGGGAGCTGTTTTTT.

The chain combines TRBV30 with TRBJ1-1, with unresolved D. Trimming removed 4 bases from V and 1 base from J, with 16 bases in between. The CDR3 runs 15 residues. CDR1 and CDR2 (germline): GTSNPN, SVGIG (reference sequence). Here the CDR3 DNA reads TGTGCCTGGACCTATAAGTTGGCAGCGAACACTGAAGCTTTCTTT. The encoded protein is CAWTYKLAANTEAFF.

This clone was observed a few times. The chain recombines TRBV6-1 with TRBJ2-4, with D tentatively TRBD1 (5 bases). Germline CDR1 reads MNHNS; CDR2 reads SASEGT. The V end was cut by 3 bases, the J end by 6 bases, with 12 bases between. The CDR3 has 14 amino acids. CDR3 loop: CASSDDQGANIQYF. The CDR3 DNA follows: TGTGCCAGCAGTGACGATCAGGGTGCAAACATTCAGTACTTC.

This clone appeared a few times. The chain carries TRBV4-1 and TRBJ1-5; TRBD1 is a possible D gene (5 bases). Germline loops: CDR1 MGHRA, CDR2 YSYEKL. The CDR3 totals 17 residues. The V end lost 3 bases, the J end lost 0 bases, and 15 bases lay between the germline ends. Here the CDR3 DNA reads TGCGCCAGCAGCCACCCCCCGGGGGGGGTTAGCAATCAGCCCCAGCATTTT. The encoded protein is CASSHPPGGVSNQPQHF.